The entry below describes one TCR beta chain. The data derive from a study of blood T cell repertoires in COVID-19. As for the study in general: The United States, Italy and Spain were the sources of the acute and convalescent COVID-19 samples. PBMCs, B-cell-depleted T cells, or T cells were the source of the cDNA or gDNA that made up the material.

Per the germline V gene, CDR1 is MNHEY and CDR2 is SVGAGI. With 6 bases removed from V and 5 bases from J, the gap between germline ends came to 13 bases. This CDR3 region has 14 residues. Assay used: immunoSEQ multiplex PCR; TCRdb lists only in-frame clones, some missing. The sample records 300,000 to 450,000 clones, 85% being singletons. The genes are TRBV6-5 and TRBJ2-2; D is undetermined. This sequence was found in a woman aged 18-30 years with acute or convalescent COVID-19. The sample consisted of peripheral blood. The CDR3 DNA reads as TGTGCCAGCAGGCGTAGTGCGAGGACCGGGGAGCTGTTTTTT. Amino acid sequence: CASRRSARTGELFF.